These 21 T cell receptor beta chains originate from one sample sequenced in a study of cytomegalovirus exposure and HLA in healthy donors. With 60 Vbeta and 13 Jbeta primers, the PCR was carried out. Profiled with immunoSEQ multiplex PCR; TCRdb holds only in-frame clones, not every one. The specimen's table records fewer than 150,000 clones. Sequenced sample: PBMCs. Receptor source: a man aged 40-55 years in good health and CMV-seronegative.

The genes are TRBV7-9 and TRBJ2-7; D perhaps matches TRBD2 (7 bases). From germline, CDR1 is SEHNR and CDR2 FQNEAQ (reference sequence). Trimming took 5 bases from V and 5 from J, leaving 22 bases between them. CDR3 length: 16 amino acids. CDR3 loop: CASSPGGTRGEDEQYF. CDR3 coding DNA: TGTGCCAGCAGCCCCGGGGGGACACGAGGGGAAGACGAGCAGTACTTC.

This chain uses TRBV2 with TRBJ2-3; TRBD2 matches 13 bases. V gave up 11 bases and J gave up 1 base; unmatched junction bases: 6. The CDR3 extends over 15 amino acids. Per the germline V gene, CDR1 is SNHLY and CDR2 is FYNNEI. CDR3 residues: CAGEGLAGRTDTQYF. Written as DNA, the CDR3 is TGTGCCGGCGAGGGACTAGCGGGACGCACAGATACGCAGTATTTT.

The chain links TRBV5-5 to TRBJ2-3, with 12 bases aligning to TRBD2. Germline CDR1 is SGHKS and CDR2 is YYEKEE (reference sequence). Unmatched junction bases numbered 8, after V lost 3 bases and J lost 6 bases. This CDR3 spans 16 amino acids. As DNA, the CDR3 is TGTGCCAGCAGCTCCTTACTAGCGGGGGGTGGTGATACGCAGTATTTT. Encoded protein: CASSSLLAGGGDTQYF.

V and J are TRBV9 and TRBJ2-5; 7 nucleotides align to TRBD2. The length of the CDR3 is 14 residues. Germline CDR1 and CDR2: SGDLS and YYNGEE. The V segment lost 4 bases and the J segment 1 base; nucleotides outside the gene matches: 4. CDR3 in DNA: TGTGCCAGCAGCCCCCGGACTAGCCAAGAGACCCAGTACTTC. The encoded protein is CASSPRTSQETQYF.

The rearrangement links TRBV28 to TRBJ1-2; the D gene is possibly TRBD1 (5 bases). Germline values: CDR1 MDHEN, CDR2 SYDVKM. The CDR3 is made up of 14 amino acids. Between the trimmed V and J ends, which lost 3 bases and 5 bases, there was a span of 13 bases. CDR3 amino acids: CASSLGRAAYGYTF. As DNA, the CDR3 is TGTGCCAGCAGTTTGGGCAGGGCCGCGTATGGCTACACCTTC.

This chain joins TRBV27 and TRBJ1-2; 10 nucleotides line up with TRBD1. CDR1 is MNHEY and CDR2 is SMNVEV in the germline V gene (reference sequence). The CDR3 is 15 residues long. J gave up 5 bases and V 8 bases, and 11 bases lay outside the gene matches. The CDR3 DNA follows: TGTGCCAGCGGACTTGACAGGGGGCGTGAGTATGGCTACACCTTC. Translation: CASGLDRGREYGYTF.

This chain connects TRBV9 to TRBJ1-2; D uncertain. Trimming shortened V by 3 bases and J by 5 bases, and 8 bases separated the two germline ends. CDR1 is SGDLS and CDR2 is YYNGEE in the germline V gene. The CDR3 length is 12 residues. The CDR3 here is CASSDYRYGYTF. The CDR3, as DNA: TGTGCCAGCAGCGACTACCGATATGGCTACACCTTC.

The CDR3 coding sequence is TGTGCCAGCAGCTTCGCAGGGGCGGTTCCAGGGGAGCAGTACTTC. As protein: CASSFAGAVPGEQYF. This chain joins TRBV13 and TRBJ2-7; the D gene is possibly TRBD1 (6 bases). The CDR3 has 15 amino acids. Trimming took off 3 bases at V and 7 bases at J, with 19 bases between the two ends. CDR1 PRHDT and CDR2 FYEKMQ come from the germline V gene (reference sequence). The full variable domain, completed using reference TRBV13 and TRBJ2-7, is AAGVIQSPRHLIKEKRETATLKCYPIPRHDTVYWYQQGPGQDPQFLISFYEKMQSDKGSIPDRFSAQQFSDYHSELNMSSLELGDSALYFCASSFAGAVPGEQYFGPGTRLTVT.

The chain uses TRBV6-5 and TRBJ2-2; 7 nucleotides match TRBD1. CDR1 MNHEY and CDR2 SVGAGI come from the germline V gene. The CDR3 contains 13 residues. With V trimmed by 10 bases and J by 2 bases, 4 bases remained unmatched. The CDR3, as DNA: TGTGCCACGAGACAGGGAAACACCGGGGAGCTGTTTTTT. Its protein is CATRQGNTGELFF.

The chain joins TRBV27 to TRBJ1-4; D is uncertain. Germline loops: CDR1 MNHEY, CDR2 SMNVEV (reference sequence). The CDR3 length is 14 residues. Between the trimmed V and J ends, which lost 3 bases and 8 bases, there was a span of 13 bases. The CDR3 DNA follows: TGTGCCAGCAGTTTTGCGGGGATGAGGGAAAAACTGTTTTTT. Amino acids: CASSFAGMREKLFF.

The chain has TRBV14 and TRBJ2-7, with D possibly being TRBD2 (5 bases). Trimming stripped 5 bases from V and 7 bases from J, with 9 bases between. This CDR3 has 11 residues. Germline V lookup: CDR1 SGHDN, CDR2 FVKESK. The chain's CDR3 is CASSGGWEQYF. The DNA of the CDR3 is TGTGCCAGCAGCGGAGGCTGGGAGCAGTACTTC.

The rearrangement links TRBV28 to TRBJ1-5; D may be TRBD1 (6 bases). V was trimmed by 5 bases and J by 9 bases, leaving 14 bases between them. This CDR3 is built from 13 residues. Germline V gene sequence: CDR1 MDHEN, CDR2 SYDVKM. The CDR3 here is CASSQGISRPQHF. The CDR3 nucleotides are TGTGCCAGCAGTCAGGGGATATCACGGCCCCAGCATTTT.

The chain recombines TRBV6-5 with TRBJ1-1, with TRBD1 identical over 10 bases. This CDR3 spans 16 amino acids. CDR1 and CDR2 from the germline V gene are MNHEY and SVGAGI. The J segment lost 0 bases and the V segment lost 2 bases, leaving 3 bases of the junction unmatched. The CDR3 loop reads CASSYGDRGVNTEAFF. The CDR3 DNA is TGTGCCAGCAGTTACGGGGACAGGGGTGTGAACACTGAAGCTTTCTTT.

This chain links TRBV7-2 with TRBJ2-3, with D uncertain. V lost 1 base and J 6 bases, leaving 11 bases between the germline ends. Germline values: CDR1 SGHTA, CDR2 FQGNSA. There are 14 residues in the CDR3. As DNA, the CDR3 is TGTGCCAGCAGCTTAGGGCAGAAAGTGGATACGCAGTATTTT. This codes for CASSLGQKVDTQYF.

This sequence joins TRBV27 and TRBJ1-2; D may be TRBD1 (5 bases). The CDR3 contains 15 residues. V was shortened by 9 bases and J by 2 bases, with 19 bases between the two germline ends. Germline V gives CDR1 MNHEY, CDR2 SMNVEV (reference sequence). As DNA, the CDR3 is TGTGCCAGTACTTTAATCGGGGGTTCCAACTATGGCTACACCTTC. Its translation is CASTLIGGSNYGYTF.

This chain links TRBV7-9 with TRBJ2-1; 7 nucleotides match TRBD2. CDR3 length equals 16 residues. V trimming: 1 base; J trimming: 1 base; junction bases outside the gene matches: 4. CDR1 is SEHNR, CDR2 FQNEAQ, per germline (reference sequence). CDR3 residues: CASSLEAGESYNEQFF. The CDR3 DNA reads TGTGCCAGCAGCTTAGAGGCGGGGGAGTCCTACAATGAGCAGTTCTTC. Variable domain in full (rest from reference TRBV7-9 and TRBJ2-1): DTGVSQNPRHKITKRGQNVTFRCDPISEHNRLYWYRQTLGQGPEFLTYFQNEAQLEKSRLLSDRFSAERPKGSFSTLEIQRTEQGDSAMYLCASSLEAGESYNEQFFGPGTRLTVL.

The chain carries TRBV2 and TRBJ2-7; 7 nucleotides align to TRBD1. The V gene end was trimmed by 5 bases and the J gene end by 6 bases; junction bases not matched to a gene: 10. Germline V CDR1 and CDR2: SNHLY, FYNNEI. There are 14 residues in the CDR3. CDR3 residues: CASSYRQGMSEQYF. DNA of the CDR3: TGTGCCAGCAGTTATAGACAGGGAATGAGCGAGCAGTACTTC.

The chain joins TRBV5-1 to TRBJ2-7, with 10 bases fitting TRBD2. V was clipped by 3 bases and J by 0 bases; unmatched bases: 9. This CDR3 contains 17 residues. Germline assignment: CDR1 SGHRS and CDR2 YFSETQ. The CDR3: CASSSPYSSGSSYEQYF. The CDR3 DNA follows: TGCGCCAGCAGCTCACCTTATTCTAGCGGGAGCTCCTACGAGCAGTACTTC.

This rearrangement joins TRBV4-3 to TRBJ2-3; 11 nucleotides agree with TRBD2. Germline trimming cut 1 base from V and 1 base from J; bases unmatched to any gene: 4. Germline-derived CDR1 and CDR2 are LGHNA and YSLEER. The CDR3 runs 17 residues. CDR3 residues: CASSQGLAGGGTDTQYF. Written as DNA, the CDR3 is TGCGCCAGCAGCCAAGGCCTAGCGGGGGGCGGCACAGATACGCAGTATTTT.

The rearrangement links TRBV19 to TRBJ1-1; D is undetermined. Per the germline V gene, CDR1 is LNHDA and CDR2 is SQIVND (reference sequence). V dropped 7 bases and J dropped 4 bases, with 16 bases sitting between them. The CDR3 sequence is 14 residues long. The CDR3 loop reads CASKGRAFSTEAFF. The CDR3 DNA is TGTGCCAGTAAAGGTCGAGCGTTTTCCACTGAAGCTTTCTTT.

The chain is built from TRBV7-6 and TRBJ2-3; perhaps TRBD2 as D (6 bases). This CDR3 has 16 residues. Germline assignment: CDR1 SGHVS and CDR2 FNYEAQ. The V end lost 1 base, the J end lost 2 bases, and 13 bases lay between the germline ends. Here the CDR3 reads CASSLGGGAYTDTQYF. CDR3 coding DNA: TGTGCCAGCAGCTTAGGGGGCGGGGCCTACACAGATACGCAGTATTTT.